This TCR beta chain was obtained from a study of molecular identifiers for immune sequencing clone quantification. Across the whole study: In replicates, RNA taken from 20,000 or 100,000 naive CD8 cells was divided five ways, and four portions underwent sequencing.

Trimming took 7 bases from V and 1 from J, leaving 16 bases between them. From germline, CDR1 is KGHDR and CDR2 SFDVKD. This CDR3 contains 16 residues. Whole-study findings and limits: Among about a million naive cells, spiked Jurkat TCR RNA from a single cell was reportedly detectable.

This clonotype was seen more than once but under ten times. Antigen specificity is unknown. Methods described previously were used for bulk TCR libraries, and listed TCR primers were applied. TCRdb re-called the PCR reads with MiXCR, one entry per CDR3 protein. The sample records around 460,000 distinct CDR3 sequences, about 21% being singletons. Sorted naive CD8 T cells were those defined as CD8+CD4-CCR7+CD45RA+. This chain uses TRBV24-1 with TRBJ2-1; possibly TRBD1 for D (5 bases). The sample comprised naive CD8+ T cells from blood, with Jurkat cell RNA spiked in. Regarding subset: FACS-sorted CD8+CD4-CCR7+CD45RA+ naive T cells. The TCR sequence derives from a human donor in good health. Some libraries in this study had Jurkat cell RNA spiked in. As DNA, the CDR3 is TGTGCCACCAGCCCCCAAGGGGTCAGTTCCTACAATGAGCAGTTCTTC. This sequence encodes CATSPQGVSSYNEQFF.